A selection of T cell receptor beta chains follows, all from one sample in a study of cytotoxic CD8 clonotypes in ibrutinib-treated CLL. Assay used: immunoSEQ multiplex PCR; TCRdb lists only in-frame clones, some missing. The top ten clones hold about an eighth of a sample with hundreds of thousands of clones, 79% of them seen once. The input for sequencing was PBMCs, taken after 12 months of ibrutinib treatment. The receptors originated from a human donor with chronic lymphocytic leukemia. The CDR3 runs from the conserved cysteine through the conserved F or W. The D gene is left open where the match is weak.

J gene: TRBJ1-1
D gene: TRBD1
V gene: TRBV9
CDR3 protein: CASTPARGPGTEAFF

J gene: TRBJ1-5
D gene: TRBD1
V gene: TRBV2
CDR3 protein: CASRFGQGVGQPQHF

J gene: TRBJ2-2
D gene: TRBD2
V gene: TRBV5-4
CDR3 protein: CASSWGLAGNTGELFF

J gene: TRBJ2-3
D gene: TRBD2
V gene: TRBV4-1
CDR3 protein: CASSSRGGTSGPTDTQYF

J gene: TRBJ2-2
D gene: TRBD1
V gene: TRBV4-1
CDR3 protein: CASSWDRGPNGELFF

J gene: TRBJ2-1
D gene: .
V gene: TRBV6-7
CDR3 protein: CASSYSRGMAAGSTKNYNEQFF

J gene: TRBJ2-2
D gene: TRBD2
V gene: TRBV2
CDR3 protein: CASSWTSGRAGELFF

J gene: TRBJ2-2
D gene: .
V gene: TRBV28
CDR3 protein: CASSLWARGTGELFF

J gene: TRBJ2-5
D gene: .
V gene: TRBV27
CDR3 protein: CASSLSRGLEETQYF

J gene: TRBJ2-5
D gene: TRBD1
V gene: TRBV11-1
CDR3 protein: CASSPSPGTGLGETQYF

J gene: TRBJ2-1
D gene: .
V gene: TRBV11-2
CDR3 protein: CASSLGARRYNEQFF

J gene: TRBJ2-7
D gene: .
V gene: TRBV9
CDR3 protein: CASSAGPYEQYF

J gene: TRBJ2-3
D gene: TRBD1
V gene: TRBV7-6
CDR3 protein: CASTAFQGATDTQYF

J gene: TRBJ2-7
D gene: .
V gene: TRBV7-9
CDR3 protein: CASSLAAAYEQYF

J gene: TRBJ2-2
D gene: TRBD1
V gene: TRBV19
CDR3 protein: CATSEGDRTTGELFF

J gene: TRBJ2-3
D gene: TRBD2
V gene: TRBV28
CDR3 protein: CASSRGLAGPTDTQYF

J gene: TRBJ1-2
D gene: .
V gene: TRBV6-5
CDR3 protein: CASSLDRLYGYTF

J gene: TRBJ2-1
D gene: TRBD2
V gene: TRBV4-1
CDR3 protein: CASSPPGLVQFF

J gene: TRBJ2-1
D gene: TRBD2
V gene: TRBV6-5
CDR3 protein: CASSYWGGMNEQFF

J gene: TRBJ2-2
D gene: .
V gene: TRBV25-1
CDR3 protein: CASLRGAGELFF

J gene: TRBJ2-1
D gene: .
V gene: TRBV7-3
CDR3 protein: CASSAQGTPYEQFF

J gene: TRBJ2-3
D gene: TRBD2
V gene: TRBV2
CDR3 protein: CASSSGTSGGRGTDTQYF

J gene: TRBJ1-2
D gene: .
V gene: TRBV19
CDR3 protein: CASSTPGTWYGYTF

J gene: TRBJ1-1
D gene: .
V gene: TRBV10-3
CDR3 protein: CAIMVSANTEAFF

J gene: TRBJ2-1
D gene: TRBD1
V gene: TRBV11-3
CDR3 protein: CASSTSHRGKAYNEQFF

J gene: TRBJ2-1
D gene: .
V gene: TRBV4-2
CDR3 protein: CASSQALANQFF